This TCR beta chain was documented in a study of cytomegalovirus exposure and HLA in healthy donors. In the PCR, 60 Vbeta and 13 Jbeta primers were used. Sequencing was performed with immunoSEQ multiplex PCR; in TCRdb, only in-frame clones are kept and a portion is missing. The sample records over 150,000 clones, around 86% being singletons. Study-wide points: 87-base-pair reads could not separate some V segments, including TRBV6-2 and TRBV6-3.

Germline V gene sequence: CDR1 MDHEN, CDR2 SYDVKM. This CDR3 region has 15 residues. Germline trimming cut 2 bases from V and 3 bases from J; bases unmatched to any gene: 1. This clone showed up just a few times. What it binds is unknown. Sample: PBMCs. The chain combines TRBV28 with TRBJ1-6, with 7 bases aligning to TRBD1. The clonotype originates from a woman in her 50s in good health and CMV-seropositive. The DNA of the CDR3 is TGTGCCAGCAGTTTAACAGGGGTCTATAATTCACCCCTCCACTTT. As protein: CASSLTGVYNSPLHF.